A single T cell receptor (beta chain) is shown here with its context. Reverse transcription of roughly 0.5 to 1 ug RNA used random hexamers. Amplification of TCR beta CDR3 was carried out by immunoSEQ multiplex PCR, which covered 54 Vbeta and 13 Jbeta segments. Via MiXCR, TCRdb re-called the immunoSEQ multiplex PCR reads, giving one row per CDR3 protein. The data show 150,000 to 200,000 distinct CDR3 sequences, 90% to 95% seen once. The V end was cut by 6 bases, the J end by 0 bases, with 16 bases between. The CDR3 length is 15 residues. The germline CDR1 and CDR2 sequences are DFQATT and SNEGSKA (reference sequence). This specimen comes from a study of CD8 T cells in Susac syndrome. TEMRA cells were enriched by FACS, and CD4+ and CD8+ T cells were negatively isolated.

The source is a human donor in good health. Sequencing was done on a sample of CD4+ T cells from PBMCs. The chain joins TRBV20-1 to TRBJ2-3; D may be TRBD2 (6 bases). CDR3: CSAPSGYLSTDTQYF. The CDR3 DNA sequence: TGCAGTGCCCCCAGCGGGTACCTTAGCACAGATACGCAGTATTTT.